Only one count was recorded for the clone carrying this T cell receptor (beta chain). In each case, RNA was isolated and then reverse transcribed into cDNA as the sequencing template. Here immunoSEQ multiplex PCR was the method, and the copy in TCRdb shows in-frame clones only, minus some. The sample has 200,000 to 250,000 clones, approximately 72% seen once. The data belong to a study of CD8+ T cells in alopecia areata. CDR3 length: 15 residues. Germline CDR1 LGHNA, CDR2 YNFKEQ. Trimming took 4 bases from V and 5 from J; bases not matched to a gene: 1. Documented treatment: oral pan-JAK inhibitor, 5-10 mg twice daily.

The origin of this receptor is a human donor with alopecia areata. The V and J genes are TRBV4-2 and TRBJ2-1, with TRBD2 identical over 14 bases. Sample: CD4+ T cells sorted from blood, taken at approximately week 42, from a patient treated with tofacitinib. DNA for the CDR3: TGTGCCAGCAGCCCGGGACTAGCGGGGGACAATGAGCAGTTCTTC. Amino acids: CASSPGLAGDNEQFF.